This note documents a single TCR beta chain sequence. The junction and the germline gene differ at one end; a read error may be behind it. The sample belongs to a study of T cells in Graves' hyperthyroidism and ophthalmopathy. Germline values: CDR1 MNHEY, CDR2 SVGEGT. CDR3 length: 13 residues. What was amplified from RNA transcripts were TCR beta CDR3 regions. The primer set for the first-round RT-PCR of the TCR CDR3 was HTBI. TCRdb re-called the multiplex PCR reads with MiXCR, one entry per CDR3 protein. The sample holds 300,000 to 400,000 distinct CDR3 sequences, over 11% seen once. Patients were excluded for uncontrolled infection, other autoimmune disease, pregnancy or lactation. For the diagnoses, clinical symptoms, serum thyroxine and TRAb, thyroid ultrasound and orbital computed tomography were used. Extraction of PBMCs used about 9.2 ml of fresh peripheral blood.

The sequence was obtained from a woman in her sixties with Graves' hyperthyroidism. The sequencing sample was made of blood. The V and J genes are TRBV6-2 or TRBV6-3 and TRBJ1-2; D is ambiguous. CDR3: CASRYSAGYGYTF. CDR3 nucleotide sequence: TGTGCCAGCCGTTACAGCGCTGGCTATGGCTACACGTTC.